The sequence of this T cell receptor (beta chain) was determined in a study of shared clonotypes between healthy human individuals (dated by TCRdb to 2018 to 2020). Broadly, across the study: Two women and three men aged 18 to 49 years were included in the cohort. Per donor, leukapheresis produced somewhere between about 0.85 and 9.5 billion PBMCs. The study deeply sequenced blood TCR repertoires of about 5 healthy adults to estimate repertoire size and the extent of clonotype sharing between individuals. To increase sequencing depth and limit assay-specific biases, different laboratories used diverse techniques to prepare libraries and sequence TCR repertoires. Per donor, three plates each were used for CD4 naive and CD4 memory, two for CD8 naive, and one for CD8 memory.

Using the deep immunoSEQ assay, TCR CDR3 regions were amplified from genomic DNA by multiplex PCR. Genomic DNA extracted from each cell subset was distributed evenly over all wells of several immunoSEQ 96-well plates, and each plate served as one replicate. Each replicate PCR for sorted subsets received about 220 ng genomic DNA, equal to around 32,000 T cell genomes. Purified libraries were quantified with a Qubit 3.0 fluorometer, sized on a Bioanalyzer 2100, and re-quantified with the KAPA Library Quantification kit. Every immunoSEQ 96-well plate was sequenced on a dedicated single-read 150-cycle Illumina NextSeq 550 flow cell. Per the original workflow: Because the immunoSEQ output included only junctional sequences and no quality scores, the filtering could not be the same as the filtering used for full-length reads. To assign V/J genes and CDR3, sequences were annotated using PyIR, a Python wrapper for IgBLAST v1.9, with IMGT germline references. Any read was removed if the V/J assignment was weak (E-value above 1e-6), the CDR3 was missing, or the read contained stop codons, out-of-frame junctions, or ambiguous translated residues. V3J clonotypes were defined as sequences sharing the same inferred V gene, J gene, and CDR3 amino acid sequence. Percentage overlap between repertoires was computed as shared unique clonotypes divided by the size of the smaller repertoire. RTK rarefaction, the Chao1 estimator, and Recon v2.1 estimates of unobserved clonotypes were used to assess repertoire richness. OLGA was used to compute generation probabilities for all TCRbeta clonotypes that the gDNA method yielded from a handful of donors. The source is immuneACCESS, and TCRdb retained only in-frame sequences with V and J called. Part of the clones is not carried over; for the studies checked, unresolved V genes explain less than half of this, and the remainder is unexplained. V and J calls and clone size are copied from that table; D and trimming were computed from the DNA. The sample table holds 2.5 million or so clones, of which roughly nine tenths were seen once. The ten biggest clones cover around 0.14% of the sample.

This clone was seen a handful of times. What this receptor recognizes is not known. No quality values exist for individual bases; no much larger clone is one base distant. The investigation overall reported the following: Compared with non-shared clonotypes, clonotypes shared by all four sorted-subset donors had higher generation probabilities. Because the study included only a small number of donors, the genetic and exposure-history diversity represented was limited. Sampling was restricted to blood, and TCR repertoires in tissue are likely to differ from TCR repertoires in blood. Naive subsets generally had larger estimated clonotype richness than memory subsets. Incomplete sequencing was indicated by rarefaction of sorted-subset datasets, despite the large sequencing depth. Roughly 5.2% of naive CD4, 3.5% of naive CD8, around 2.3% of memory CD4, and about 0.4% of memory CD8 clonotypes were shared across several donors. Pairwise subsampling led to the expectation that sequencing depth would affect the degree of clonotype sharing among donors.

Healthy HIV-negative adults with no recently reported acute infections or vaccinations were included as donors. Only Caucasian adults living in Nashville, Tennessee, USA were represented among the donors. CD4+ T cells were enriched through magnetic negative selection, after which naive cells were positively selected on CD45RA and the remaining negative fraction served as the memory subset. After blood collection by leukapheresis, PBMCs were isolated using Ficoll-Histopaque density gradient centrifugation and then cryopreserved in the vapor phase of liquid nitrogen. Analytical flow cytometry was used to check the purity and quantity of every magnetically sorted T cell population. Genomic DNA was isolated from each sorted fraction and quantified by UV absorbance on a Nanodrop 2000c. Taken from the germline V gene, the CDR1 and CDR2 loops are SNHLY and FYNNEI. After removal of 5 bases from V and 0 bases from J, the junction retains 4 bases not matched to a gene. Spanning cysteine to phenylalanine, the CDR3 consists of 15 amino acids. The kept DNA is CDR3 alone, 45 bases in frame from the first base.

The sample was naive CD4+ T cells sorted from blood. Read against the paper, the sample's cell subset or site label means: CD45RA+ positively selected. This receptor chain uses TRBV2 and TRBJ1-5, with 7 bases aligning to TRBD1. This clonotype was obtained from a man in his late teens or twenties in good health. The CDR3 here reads CASSRGTVSNQPQHF. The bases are TGTGCCAGCAGTAGGGGGACAGTTAGCAATCAGCCCCAGCATTTT.